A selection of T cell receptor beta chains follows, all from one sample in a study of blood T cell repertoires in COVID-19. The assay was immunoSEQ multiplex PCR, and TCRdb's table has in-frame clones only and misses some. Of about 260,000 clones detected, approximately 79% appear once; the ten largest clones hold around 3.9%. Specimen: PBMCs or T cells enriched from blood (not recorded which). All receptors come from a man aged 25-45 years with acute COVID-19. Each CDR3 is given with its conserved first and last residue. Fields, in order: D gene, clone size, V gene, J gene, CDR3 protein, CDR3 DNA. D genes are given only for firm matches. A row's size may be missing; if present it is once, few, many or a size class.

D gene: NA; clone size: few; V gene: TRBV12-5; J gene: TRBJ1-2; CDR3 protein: CASGLDSLGYTF; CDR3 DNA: TGTGCTAGTGGTTTGGACTCCTTAGGCTACACCTTC
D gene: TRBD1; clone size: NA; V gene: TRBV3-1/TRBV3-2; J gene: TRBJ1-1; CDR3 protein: CASSQGTGYGEAFF; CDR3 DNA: TGTGCCAGCAGCCAAGGGACAGGGTACGGTGAAGCTTTCTTT
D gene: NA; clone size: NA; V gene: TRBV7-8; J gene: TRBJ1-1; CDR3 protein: CASSLGAGGTEAFF; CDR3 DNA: TGTGCCAGCAGCTTAGGGGCGGGGGGGACTGAAGCTTTCTTT
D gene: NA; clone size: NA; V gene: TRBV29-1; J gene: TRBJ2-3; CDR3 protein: CSVEVMERLTDTQYF; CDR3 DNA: TGCAGCGTTGAAGTAATGGAGCGTCTGACAGATACGCAGTATTTT
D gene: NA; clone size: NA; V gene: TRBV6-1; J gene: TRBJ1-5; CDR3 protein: CASSMGGERPQHF; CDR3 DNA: TGTGCCAGCTCCATGGGGGGGGAACGGCCCCAGCATTTT
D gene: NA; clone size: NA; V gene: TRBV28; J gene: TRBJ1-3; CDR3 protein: CASSARGRLGNTIYF; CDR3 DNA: TGTGCCAGCAGTGCCCGGGGTAGGTTAGGAAACACCATATATTTT
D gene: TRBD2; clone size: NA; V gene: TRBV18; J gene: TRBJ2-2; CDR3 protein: CASSPRSGRNLGELFF; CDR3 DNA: TGTGCCAGCTCACCACGAAGCGGGAGGAACCTCGGGGAGCTGTTTTTT
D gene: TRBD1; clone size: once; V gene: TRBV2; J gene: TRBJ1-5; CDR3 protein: CASSNDRGRQPQHF; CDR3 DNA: TGTGCCAGCTCCAACGACAGGGGTCGGCAGCCCCAGCATTTT
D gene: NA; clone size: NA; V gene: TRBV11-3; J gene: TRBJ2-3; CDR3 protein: CASSSGVGRYTDTQYF; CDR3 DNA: TGTGCCAGCAGCTCAGGGGTCGGCAGGTACACAGATACGCAGTATTTT
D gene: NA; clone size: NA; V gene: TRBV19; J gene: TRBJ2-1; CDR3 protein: CASSTGGMWGNEQFF; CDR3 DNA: TGTGCCAGTAGTACAGGGGGGATGTGGGGGAATGAGCAGTTCTTC
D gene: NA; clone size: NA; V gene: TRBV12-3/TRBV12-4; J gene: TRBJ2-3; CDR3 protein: CASTEEDTQYF; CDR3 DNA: TGTGCCAGCACCGAGGAGGATACGCAGTATTTT
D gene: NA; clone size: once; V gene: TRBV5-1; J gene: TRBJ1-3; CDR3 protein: CASSLAGRDSGNTIYF; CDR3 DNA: TGCGCCAGCAGCTTGGCCGGACGGGACTCTGGAAACACCATATATTTT
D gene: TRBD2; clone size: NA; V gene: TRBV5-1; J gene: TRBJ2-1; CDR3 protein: CASSLGLRGTSGAEFF; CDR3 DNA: TGCGCCAGCAGCTTGGGATTAAGAGGGACTAGCGGGGCCGAGTTCTTC